The 10 T cell receptor beta chains in this list originate from one sample, sequenced in a study of T cells in Graves' hyperthyroidism and ophthalmopathy. There were TCR beta CDR3 regions amplified from RNA transcripts. RT-PCR in the first round (using the HTBI primer set) targeted the TCR CDR3. MiXCR, applied by TCRdb to the multiplex PCR reads, yields one record per CDR3 protein. The table has roughly 500,000 distinct CDR3 sequences, 46% seen once. The sequencing input was peripheral blood or thyroid tissue (not recorded which). The receptor set was obtained from an adult woman with Graves' disease, either hyperthyroidism or ophthalmopathy (not recorded which).

The chain combines TRBV7-9 with TRBJ2-2; D call uncertain. Germline CDR1 SEHNR, CDR2 FQNEAQ (reference sequence). Deletions cut 1 base from V and 4 bases from J, with 10 bases between. The CDR3 has 15 amino acids. The CDR3 spells CASSLVGYATGELFF. The CDR3 nucleotides are TGTGCCAGCAGCTTAGTGGGGTATGCCACCGGGGAGCTGTTTTTT.

The J gene is TRBJ1-2, the V gene TRBV5-1, with a possible D match to TRBD1 (6 bases). The V gene's germline CDR1 is SGHRS and CDR2 YFSETQ. CDR3 length: 16 amino acids. V dropped 0 bases and J dropped 6 bases, with 18 bases sitting between them. This CDR3 reads CASSLVQGGVLHGYTF. CDR3 nucleotides: TGCGCCAGCAGCTTGGTACAGGGAGGCGTTCTACATGGCTACACCTTC.

A single count supports this clonotype. The rearrangement uses TRBV7-9 and TRBJ1-6; possibly TRBD1 for D (6 bases). CDR1 SEHNR and CDR2 FQNEAQ come from the germline V gene (reference sequence). The CDR3 is 15 amino acids. V was shortened by 4 bases and J by 9 bases, with 16 bases between the two germline ends. The chain's CDR3 is CASSSTGGRSSPLHF. CDR3 DNA sequence: TGTGCCAGCAGCTCCACGGGGGGGCGAAGTTCACCCCTCCACTTT.

This clonotype came up many times. This chain connects TRBV24-1 to TRBJ1-5; perhaps TRBD1 as D (5 bases). This CDR3 region has 15 residues. The V end lost 3 bases, the J end lost 4 bases, and 12 bases lay between the germline ends. The germline CDR1 and CDR2 sequences are KGHDR and SFDVKD. CDR3 DNA sequence: TGTGCCACCAGTGATGCAGGGCGACAGAATCAGCCCCAGCATTTT. It specifies CATSDAGRQNQPQHF.

The chain links TRBV5-1 to TRBJ2-7, with D possibly being TRBD1 (6 bases). The CDR3 runs to 13 residues. Trimming took off 1 base at V and 8 bases at J, with 13 bases between the two ends. The V gene's germline CDR1 is SGHRS and CDR2 YFSETQ. The CDR3 loop is CASSLSWDTKQYF. Here the CDR3 DNA reads TGCGCCAGCAGCTTGTCCTGGGACACCAAGCAGTACTTC.

This clonotype came up many times. The chain combines TRBV2 with TRBJ2-7; D may be TRBD1 (5 bases). CDR1 SNHLY and CDR2 FYNNEI come from the germline V gene. The length of the CDR3 is 11 residues. Trimming took 10 bases from V and 1 from J, leaving 8 bases between them. The CDR3 sequence: CATDSSYEQYF. The DNA for the CDR3 is TGTGCCACAGACAGTTCCTACGAGCAGTACTTC.

J is TRBJ1-1 and V is TRBV7-9; no definite D call. Trimming stripped 4 bases from V and 0 bases from J, with 12 bases between. This CDR3 is 15 amino acids long. Germline V gives CDR1 SEHNR, CDR2 FQNEAQ (reference sequence). CDR3 in DNA: TGTGCCAGCAGCTCCCGAAGGGCACTGAACACTGAAGCTTTCTTT. This codes for CASSSRRALNTEAFF.

The chain uses TRBV7-8 and TRBJ1-5; D uncertain. The V gene lost 6 bases and the J gene lost 10 bases, with 16 bases spanning the gap. This CDR3 is built from 13 residues. From germline, CDR1 is SGHVS and CDR2 FQNEAQ. The CDR3 DNA reads TGTGCCAGCAGTTCGGGCCCTAATTCACCCCAGCATTTT. Protein product: CASSSGPNSPQHF.

The chain uses TRBV25-1 and TRBJ2-7; 7 bases are a match to TRBD1. Germline V CDR1 and CDR2: MGHDK, SYGVNS. The CDR3 loop spans 13 amino acids. The J segment lost 3 bases and the V segment lost 7 bases, leaving 6 bases of the junction unmatched. The CDR3 loop reads CASIGQVGYEQYF. Written as DNA, the CDR3 is TGTGCCAGCATCGGACAGGTCGGCTACGAGCAGTACTTC.

This clonotype was counted many times. The chain has TRBV9 and TRBJ1-1; the D is unclear. This CDR3 has 13 residues. Germline V gives CDR1 SGDLS, CDR2 YYNGEE. The V end lost 4 bases, the J end lost 1 base, and 8 bases lay between the germline ends. As DNA, the CDR3 is TGTGCCAGCAGCCCCCGTGCGAACACTGAAGCTTTCTTT. This gives the protein CASSPRANTEAFF.